The 2 T cell receptor beta chains in this list originate from one sample, sequenced in a study of blood T cells in healthy people across ages. The second PCR ran roughly 7 to 11 cycles with a sample-barcoded 5' primer and J-beta primers. TCRdb fed the 5' RACE reads into MiXCR, producing one record per CDR3 protein. The sample lists 800,000 to 1,000,000 distinct CDR3 sequences; around 46% were seen once. Source material: blood. The receptors originated from a man younger than 45 in good health.

This clonotype came up a few times. The chain is built from TRBV19 and TRBJ2-1; TRBD1 matches 8 bases. Germline lookup yields CDR1 LNHDA and CDR2 SQIVND (reference sequence). V was clipped by 3 bases and J by 2 bases; unmatched bases: 9. This CDR3 is 17 amino acids long. The CDR3 is CASSMDRATSTYNEQFF. CDR3 sequence (DNA): TGTGCCAGTAGTATGGACAGGGCTACTAGTACCTACAATGAGCAGTTCTTC.

Remarks on this clonotype: At one end, the junction sequence differs from germline, possibly due to a read error. This rearrangement joins TRBV4-1 to TRBJ2-5; D unresolved. The CDR3 length is 14 residues. Germline V lookup: CDR1 MGHRA, CDR2 YSYEKL. CDR3 loop: CASSGQDVREIQYF. The DNA for the CDR3 is TGCGCCAGCAGCGGTCAGGACGTTCGAGAGATCCAGTACTTC.